The rows below give T cell receptor beta chains drawn from one sample of a study of blood T cell repertoires in COVID-19. Profiled with immunoSEQ multiplex PCR; TCRdb holds only in-frame clones, not every one. The sample shows about 210,000 clones, about 87% of them seen only once. What was sequenced was peripheral blood. These receptors were taken from a man aged 65-85 years with acute or convalescent COVID-19. CDR3s include the opening cysteine and the closing phenylalanine or tryptophan. The D gene is left open where the match is weak. Expanded clones are given a class, and other clones once, few, many or no size at all.

d_call: NA; v_call: TRBV12-3/TRBV12-4; j_call: TRBJ2-1; clone_size: once; cdr3_nt: TGTGCCAGCAGCCCCGGGATGTGGGAGCAGTTCTTC; cdr3_aa: CASSPGMWEQFF
d_call: NA; v_call: TRBV29-1; j_call: TRBJ1-1; clone_size: NA; cdr3_nt: TGCAGCGTTCCTCTGGGGGGTCCGAACACTGAAGCTTTCTTT; cdr3_aa: CSVPLGGPNTEAFF
d_call: NA; v_call: TRBV27; j_call: TRBJ2-2; clone_size: NA; cdr3_nt: TGTGCCAGCAGTTCTCCGGGACTTAACTTGGGGGCCGGGGAGCTGTTTTTT; cdr3_aa: CASSSPGLNLGAGELFF
d_call: NA; v_call: TRBV18; j_call: TRBJ1-5; clone_size: NA; cdr3_nt: TGTGCCAGCTCACCAAGAGTTTCTATGGATCAGCCCCAGCATTTT; cdr3_aa: CASSPRVSMDQPQHF
d_call: TRBD2; v_call: TRBV6-6; j_call: TRBJ2-7; clone_size: NA; cdr3_nt: TGTGCCAGCAGTACCGCGGGACTAGCGGGAGTTGGGGAGCAGTACTTC; cdr3_aa: CASSTAGLAGVGEQYF
d_call: TRBD1; v_call: TRBV2; j_call: TRBJ2-5; clone_size: NA; cdr3_nt: TGTGCCAGCAGGAACTCCGGACAGGCGGAGACCCAGTACTTC; cdr3_aa: CASRNSGQAETQYF
d_call: NA; v_call: TRBV29-1; j_call: TRBJ2-3; clone_size: NA; cdr3_nt: TGCAGCGTTCAGGGCTTACTTTCGGATACGCAGTATTTT; cdr3_aa: CSVQGLLSDTQYF
d_call: NA; v_call: TRBV29-1; j_call: TRBJ2-3; clone_size: NA; cdr3_nt: TGCAGCGTTGAAGGCGGAGGCACAGATACGCAGTATTTT; cdr3_aa: CSVEGGGTDTQYF
d_call: NA; v_call: TRBV5-1; j_call: TRBJ2-1; clone_size: NA; cdr3_nt: TGCGCCAGCAGCTTGGGGACACAATCCTACAATGAGCAGTTCTTC; cdr3_aa: CASSLGTQSYNEQFF
d_call: NA; v_call: TRBV19; j_call: TRBJ2-1; clone_size: few; cdr3_nt: TGTGCCAGTAGTCACCCCGGACAGTCAGGGGATGAGCAGTTCTTC; cdr3_aa: CASSHPGQSGDEQFF
d_call: TRBD1; v_call: TRBV28; j_call: TRBJ2-7; clone_size: NA; cdr3_nt: TGTGCCAGCAGGCCTAATGCCTTGGGACAGAACAAGCAGTACTTC; cdr3_aa: CASRPNALGQNKQYF
d_call: NA; v_call: TRBV12-3/TRBV12-4; j_call: TRBJ2-7; clone_size: NA; cdr3_nt: TGTGCCAGCAAACGACAGACCTACGAGCAGTACTTC; cdr3_aa: CASKRQTYEQYF
d_call: NA; v_call: TRBV6-2/TRBV6-3; j_call: TRBJ2-7; clone_size: NA; cdr3_nt: TGTGCCAGCAGTTACGTTTCGGGGGGCCCGAGCTCCTACGAGCAGTACTTC; cdr3_aa: CASSYVSGGPSSYEQYF
d_call: NA; v_call: TRBV2; j_call: TRBJ1-1; clone_size: NA; cdr3_nt: TGTGCCAGCAAGATGCAGGGAGGTCTGAACACTGAAGCTTTCTTT; cdr3_aa: CASKMQGGLNTEAFF
d_call: TRBD2; v_call: TRBV9; j_call: TRBJ2-1; clone_size: NA; cdr3_nt: TGTGCCAGCAGCGTAGCCGATACTTCTAGCGGGATTTACAATGAGCAGTTCTTC; cdr3_aa: CASSVADTSSGIYNEQFF
d_call: NA; v_call: TRBV11-2; j_call: TRBJ1-1; clone_size: NA; cdr3_nt: TGTGCCAGCAGCCTACAATTGACAGGAGGCCACCAAGCTTTCTTT; cdr3_aa: CASSLQLTGGHQAFF
d_call: NA; v_call: TRBV7-8; j_call: TRBJ2-7; clone_size: NA; cdr3_nt: TGTGCCAGCAGCTTAACGGAGTTCTACGAGCAGTACTTC; cdr3_aa: CASSLTEFYEQYF
d_call: TRBD2; v_call: TRBV2; j_call: TRBJ2-1; clone_size: NA; cdr3_nt: TGTGCCAGCAGAAAAGGGACTAGCGGCAATTACAATGAGCAGTTCTTC; cdr3_aa: CASRKGTSGNYNEQFF
d_call: NA; v_call: TRBV28; j_call: TRBJ2-7; clone_size: NA; cdr3_nt: TGTGCCAGCAGTTTATTAGGGGCCTTATTCAACGAGCAGTACTTC; cdr3_aa: CASSLLGALFNEQYF
d_call: NA; v_call: TRBV5-1; j_call: TRBJ1-4; clone_size: NA; cdr3_nt: TGCGCCAGCAGCTTACGACAGGACGGAGAAAAACTGTTTTTT; cdr3_aa: CASSLRQDGEKLFF
d_call: NA; v_call: TRBV5-1; j_call: TRBJ2-3; clone_size: NA; cdr3_nt: TGCGCCAGCAGCTTTAATGGCGGGACAGATACGCAGTATTTT; cdr3_aa: CASSFNGGTDTQYF
d_call: TRBD1; v_call: TRBV12-3/TRBV12-4; j_call: TRBJ2-5; clone_size: NA; cdr3_nt: TGTGCCAGCAGAAACGGAGACAGGGGGCCTTTTCACTTC; cdr3_aa: CASRNGDRGPFHF
d_call: TRBD2; v_call: TRBV5-6; j_call: TRBJ2-3; clone_size: NA; cdr3_nt: TGTGCCAGCAGACGGGTGCAGGGAGGGGAGGAGGATACGCAGTATTTT; cdr3_aa: CASRRVQGGEEDTQYF
d_call: TRBD1; v_call: TRBV5-5; j_call: TRBJ1-2; clone_size: NA; cdr3_nt: TGTGCCAGCAGCCCCTACCCTAAAGGGCAGGGGGACTATGGCTACACCTTC; cdr3_aa: CASSPYPKGQGDYGYTF
d_call: NA; v_call: TRBV7-6; j_call: TRBJ2-1; clone_size: NA; cdr3_nt: TGTGCCAGCAGCGTAAGTGGCGGCTCCTACAATGAGCAGTTCTTC; cdr3_aa: CASSVSGGSYNEQFF
d_call: NA; v_call: TRBV9; j_call: TRBJ2-1; clone_size: NA; cdr3_nt: TGTGCCAGCAGCCTAAACCCATCCTACAATGAGCAGTTCTTC; cdr3_aa: CASSLNPSYNEQFF
d_call: NA; v_call: TRBV11-3; j_call: TRBJ2-1; clone_size: NA; cdr3_nt: TGTGCCAGCAGCTTAGACTCCAACACCAAGGAGCAGTTCTTC; cdr3_aa: CASSLDSNTKEQFF
d_call: TRBD1; v_call: TRBV6-6; j_call: TRBJ1-4; clone_size: NA; cdr3_nt: TGTGCCAGCAACCAACAGGGGGCAGTGGGTGAAAAACTGTTTTTT; cdr3_aa: CASNQQGAVGEKLFF
d_call: NA; v_call: TRBV29-1; j_call: TRBJ2-1; clone_size: NA; cdr3_nt: TGCAGCGTTGTGGGGGGGCGAGGCAATGAGCAGTTCTTC; cdr3_aa: CSVVGGRGNEQFF
d_call: NA; v_call: TRBV12-3/TRBV12-4; j_call: TRBJ1-6; clone_size: NA; cdr3_nt: TGTGCCAGCAGTTTAGATGAGGGTTCGTCCCTCCACTTT; cdr3_aa: CASSLDEGSSLHF
d_call: NA; v_call: TRBV3-1/TRBV3-2; j_call: TRBJ1-4; clone_size: NA; cdr3_nt: TGTGCCAGCAGCTCGGGCGGGGGTGAGGGAAAACTGTTTTTT; cdr3_aa: CASSSGGGEGKLFF
d_call: NA; v_call: TRBV27; j_call: TRBJ2-1; clone_size: NA; cdr3_nt: TGTGCCAGCAGACTAACCCTCTACAATGAGCAGTTCTTC; cdr3_aa: CASRLTLYNEQFF
d_call: NA; v_call: TRBV9; j_call: TRBJ2-6; clone_size: NA; cdr3_nt: TGTGCCAGCAGCTTTTCCCCCCAGGGGATTGCTGGGGCCAACGTCCTGACTTTC; cdr3_aa: CASSFSPQGIAGANVLTF
d_call: NA; v_call: TRBV24-1; j_call: TRBJ2-3; clone_size: once; cdr3_nt: TGTGCCACCAGTGAACAGGGTATTGGAGATACGCAGTATTTT; cdr3_aa: CATSEQGIGDTQYF
d_call: TRBD1; v_call: TRBV5-1; j_call: TRBJ1-2; clone_size: NA; cdr3_nt: TGCGCCAGCAGCTTGGACAGGGGGCCCACACGTGGCTACACCTTC; cdr3_aa: CASSLDRGPTRGYTF
d_call: NA; v_call: TRBV19; j_call: TRBJ1-4; clone_size: once; cdr3_nt: TGTGCCAGTAGTATAGTCGGAGGCGAAAAACTGTTTTTT; cdr3_aa: CASSIVGGEKLFF
d_call: TRBD1; v_call: TRBV29-1; j_call: TRBJ2-2; clone_size: NA; cdr3_nt: TGCAGCGCGGGGACAGGGACGAACACCGGGGAGCTGTTTTTT; cdr3_aa: CSAGTGTNTGELFF
d_call: TRBD2; v_call: TRBV19; j_call: TRBJ2-1; clone_size: NA; cdr3_nt: TGTGCCAGTAGTATCCTAGCGGGAGTTCCCAATGAGCAGTTCTTC; cdr3_aa: CASSILAGVPNEQFF
d_call: TRBD2; v_call: TRBV19; j_call: TRBJ2-7; clone_size: NA; cdr3_nt: TGTGCCAGTAGTATAGGCGAGCGGGGAGAGGAGCAGTACTTC; cdr3_aa: CASSIGERGEEQYF
d_call: NA; v_call: TRBV15; j_call: TRBJ1-4; clone_size: NA; cdr3_nt: TGTGCCACCAGCAGAGATCAGGGGAAGGGTGAAAAACTGTTTTTT; cdr3_aa: CATSRDQGKGEKLFF
d_call: TRBD1; v_call: TRBV19; j_call: TRBJ2-3; clone_size: NA; cdr3_nt: TGTGCCAGCCAGGGACAGACTAGCACAGATACGCAGTATTTT; cdr3_aa: CASQGQTSTDTQYF
d_call: NA; v_call: TRBV7-9; j_call: TRBJ1-2; clone_size: NA; cdr3_nt: TGTGCCAGCAGCCCCAGTGACAGGACCTATTTGGGCTACACCTTC; cdr3_aa: CASSPSDRTYLGYTF
d_call: NA; v_call: TRBV5-5; j_call: TRBJ2-1; clone_size: NA; cdr3_nt: TGTGCCAGCAGCTTGGTCGTGACAGCAAGAAGAGCCAATGAGCAGTTCTTC; cdr3_aa: CASSLVVTARRANEQFF
d_call: TRBD1; v_call: TRBV30; j_call: TRBJ1-1; clone_size: NA; cdr3_nt: TGTGCCTGGTACCTGGGACAGGGGAACACTGAAGCTTTCTTT; cdr3_aa: CAWYLGQGNTEAFF
d_call: TRBD1; v_call: TRBV2; j_call: TRBJ1-1; clone_size: once; cdr3_nt: TGTGCCAGCAGGCCCCCCGACTTTTCGGACAGGAAGAACACTGAAGCTTTCTTT; cdr3_aa: CASRPPDFSDRKNTEAFF
d_call: TRBD2; v_call: TRBV3-1/TRBV3-2; j_call: TRBJ2-1; clone_size: NA; cdr3_nt: TGTGCCAGCAGCCGGTCGACTAGCGGGGCCTACAATGAGCAGTTCTTC; cdr3_aa: CASSRSTSGAYNEQFF
d_call: TRBD2; v_call: TRBV11-3; j_call: TRBJ2-2; clone_size: few; cdr3_nt: TGTGCCAGCAGCCTAGCGGGTACCGGGGAGCTGTTTTTT; cdr3_aa: CASSLAGTGELFF
d_call: TRBD1; v_call: TRBV5-1; j_call: TRBJ1-2; clone_size: NA; cdr3_nt: TGCGCCAGCAGCCCCGCAGGGGGTTCAGGCTACACCTTC; cdr3_aa: CASSPAGGSGYTF
d_call: TRBD1; v_call: TRBV7-8; j_call: TRBJ2-7; clone_size: NA; cdr3_nt: TGTGCCAGCAGCTCCAGGACAGGTTTATCGTACGAGCAGTACTTC; cdr3_aa: CASSSRTGLSYEQYF
d_call: TRBD1; v_call: TRBV5-6; j_call: TRBJ2-5; clone_size: NA; cdr3_nt: TGTGCCAGCAGCTTAAGGGGGCGCGGAGAGACCCAGTACTTC; cdr3_aa: CASSLRGRGETQYF
d_call: NA; v_call: TRBV6-5; j_call: TRBJ1-1; clone_size: once; cdr3_nt: TGTGCCAGCACCTTGACACTCACTGAAGCTTTCTTT; cdr3_aa: CASTLTLTEAFF
d_call: TRBD1; v_call: TRBV29-1; j_call: TRBJ2-1; clone_size: once; cdr3_nt: TGCAGCGTTGCTTACTCCGGGACAGCCCTCTACAATGAGCAGTTCTTC; cdr3_aa: CSVAYSGTALYNEQFF
d_call: TRBD2; v_call: TRBV3-1/TRBV3-2; j_call: TRBJ2-1; clone_size: NA; cdr3_nt: TGTGCCAGCAGCCTGACTAGCGGAACGTACAATGAGCAGTTCTTC; cdr3_aa: CASSLTSGTYNEQFF
d_call: TRBD1; v_call: TRBV6-5; j_call: TRBJ2-5; clone_size: NA; cdr3_nt: TGTGCCAGCAGTTATACTACCGGGACAGGGTGGGAGACCCAGTACTTC; cdr3_aa: CASSYTTGTGWETQYF
d_call: TRBD2; v_call: TRBV28; j_call: TRBJ2-3; clone_size: NA; cdr3_nt: TGTGCCAGCAGTACTTCCGGGACTACCGATACGCAGTATTTT; cdr3_aa: CASSTSGTTDTQYF
d_call: TRBD2; v_call: TRBV2; j_call: TRBJ2-1; clone_size: once; cdr3_nt: TGTGCCAGCAGCGAAGGGACTAGCTTACGCAATGAGCAGTTCTTC; cdr3_aa: CASSEGTSLRNEQFF